These 16 T cell receptor beta chains were sequenced from one sample in a study of blood T cells in healthy people across ages. Then a second PCR, running roughly 7 to 11 cycles, was carried out with a sample-barcoded 5' primer and a J-beta primer mix. TCRdb reprocessed the 5' RACE reads with MiXCR, giving one entry per CDR3 protein. Of 850,000 to 950,000 distinct CDR3 sequences in the sample, more than 25% were seen once. The material sequenced was blood. Source of these receptors: a woman of 80 years or more in good health.

Note on this clonotype: A much larger clone lies a single base off, so this may be a read error. The rearrangement links TRBV6-2 or TRBV6-3 to TRBJ2-1, with D unclear. CDR1 is MNHEY and CDR2 is SVGEGT in the germline V gene. Trimming shortened V by 4 bases and J by 7 bases, and 8 bases separated the two germline ends. This CDR3 has 12 residues. CDR3 residues: CASSLRCNEQFF. The CDR3 DNA follows: TGTGCCAGCAGTTTACGATGTAATGAGCAGTTCTTC.

This clonotype was found many times. The chain couples TRBV4-3 to TRBJ2-4; 8 nucleotides align to TRBD1. Trimming took 3 bases from V and 1 from J; bases not matched to a gene: 5. The V gene's germline CDR1 is LGHNA and CDR2 YSLEER. The CDR3 has 16 residues. The CDR3 here is CASSQWDRSAKNIQYF. The CDR3 DNA is TGCGCCAGCAGCCAGTGGGACAGGTCTGCCAAAAACATTCAGTACTTC.

In this sample, this clonotype turned up many times. This chain links TRBV11-2 with TRBJ1-1; D uncertain. CDR1 is SGHAT, CDR2 FQNNGV, per germline. This CDR3 is built from 16 residues. The V and J ends lost 1 base and 1 base respectively, with 13 bases between them. The CDR3 sequence is CASSLASFWGNTEAFF. In DNA form, the CDR3 reads TGTGCCAGCAGCTTAGCCTCATTTTGGGGGAACACTGAAGCTTTCTTT.

This clonotype was picked up many times. The chain joins TRBV20-1 to TRBJ2-5; D not certain. The CDR3 is made up of 17 amino acids. V was cut by 0 bases and J by 4 bases, with 21 bases left in between. Germline CDR1 reads DFQATT; CDR2 reads SNEGSKA (reference sequence). For the CDR3, the DNA is TGCAGTGCTAGAGAGGCGGAGAGGCCTACGGTACGAGAGACCCAGTACTTC. Protein sequence: CSAREAERPTVRETQYF.

This clonotype was detected many times. The chain joins TRBV20-1 to TRBJ2-5; 8 nucleotides align to TRBD2. The ends lost 7 bases at V and 7 bases at J; junction bases unmatched: 20. This CDR3 is 16 amino acids long. Germline lookup yields CDR1 DFQATT and CDR2 SNEGSKA (reference sequence). CDR3 region: CSGGAWLAGAPGTQYF. CDR3 DNA: TGCAGTGGGGGGGCTTGGCTAGCGGGCGCCCCGGGGACCCAGTACTTC.

This sequence joins TRBV25-1 and TRBJ2-2, with 12 bases identical to TRBD2. The V segment lost 5 bases and the J segment 4 bases; nucleotides outside the gene matches: 2. Germline lookup yields CDR1 MGHDK and CDR2 SYGVNS. The CDR3 loop spans 15 amino acids. This CDR3 reads CASSRLAGATGELFF. The DNA for the CDR3 is TGTGCCAGCAGTAGACTAGCGGGGGCCACCGGGGAGCTGTTTTTT.

This clonotype showed up many times. The J gene is TRBJ2-3, the V gene TRBV29-1, with D unresolved. Germline V gives CDR1 SQVTM, CDR2 ANQGSEA. This CDR3 has 15 amino acids. Trimming cost V 5 bases and J 1 base, with 16 bases left between them. CDR3 coding DNA: TGCAGCGTTCTACCCTGGGAACGGGGCACAGATACGCAGTATTTT. Translated: CSVLPWERGTDTQYF.

V is TRBV19 and J is TRBJ1-5; D ambiguous. The CDR3 has 18 residues. Germline values: CDR1 LNHDA, CDR2 SQIVND (reference sequence). The V gene lost 4 bases and the J gene lost 0 bases, with 19 bases spanning the gap. CDR3 sequence: CASSTTRLFGNSNQPQHF. CDR3 DNA sequence: TGTGCCAGTAGTACCACACGCCTGTTTGGAAATAGCAATCAGCCCCAGCATTTT.

This clonotype has a count of ten or more. CDR3 sequence (DNA): TGCAGTGCTATAAGGACAGAAGCCAAAAACATTCAGTACTTC. Its protein product is CSAIRTEAKNIQYF. The chain uses TRBV20-1 and TRBJ2-4; possible D gene TRBD1, 6 bases. The germline V and J ends were trimmed by 4 bases and 0 bases, with 10 bases remaining between them. The CDR3 is made up of 14 amino acids. Germline loops: CDR1 DFQATT, CDR2 SNEGSKA (reference sequence).

A few counts support this clonotype. It may be a read error: a sequence one base away is much more abundant. The genes are TRBV7-9 and TRBJ2-5, with 10 bases lining up with TRBD1. The CDR3 length is 15 residues. Germline loops: CDR1 SEHNR, CDR2 FQNEAQ (reference sequence). In nucleotides, the CDR3 is TGTGCCAGCAGCTTAGAGGGACAGGGGAAAGAGGCCCAGTACTTC. As protein: CASSLEGQGKEAQYF.

This clonotype was observed a few times. This sequence joins TRBV7-2 and TRBJ1-1; no clear D. Trimming cost V 5 bases and J 3 bases, with 10 bases left between them. Germline V CDR1 and CDR2: SGHTA, FQGNSA. The CDR3 extends over 13 amino acids. CDR3 coding DNA: TGTGCCAGCAGCATGACCTCAGACACTGAAGCTTTCTTT. This encodes CASSMTSDTEAFF.

In its sample, this clonotype was seen many times. J is TRBJ2-6 and V is TRBV6-5; no clear D gene. The V gene lost 7 bases and the J gene lost 1 base, with 5 bases spanning the gap. Looked up from germline, CDR1 is MNHEY and CDR2 is SVGAGI. The CDR3 sequence is 13 residues long. The CDR3, as DNA: TGTGCCAGCATGTTGTCTGGGGCCAACGTCCTGACTTTC. Translated, it gives CASMLSGANVLTF.

This clonotype was counted many times. The CDR3 bases are TGTGCCACCAGCCGGCCGGCAGATACGCAGTATTTT. This gives the protein CATSRPADTQYF. V is TRBV15 and J is TRBJ2-3; D call uncertain. The CDR3 contains 12 residues. Germline V CDR1 and CDR2: LNHNV, YYDKDF (reference sequence). The ends were cut back, 5 bases at V and 4 bases at J, with 7 bases in the middle.

This chain uses TRBV12-3 or TRBV12-4 with TRBJ1-6, with 7 bases lining up with TRBD1. Germline trimming cut 3 bases from V and 7 bases from J; bases unmatched to any gene: 3. This CDR3 has 14 amino acids. The CDR3 spells CASSFMGQNSPLHF. The CDR3 DNA follows: TGTGCCAGCAGTTTTATGGGACAGAATTCACCCCTCCACTTT.

This clonotype was observed a handful of times. A read error may be the cause here, since a much bigger clone is one base away. V usage is TRBV7-2 and J usage is TRBJ2-6, with D perhaps matching TRBD1 (6 bases). This CDR3 is 15 amino acids long. Germline V lookup: CDR1 SGHTA, CDR2 FQGNSA. DNA of the CDR3: TGTGCCAGCAGCTCCGGACAGCCTGGGGCCGACGTCCTGACTTTC. It yields the protein CASSSGQPGADVLTF.

For this clonotype: A junction end diverges from the germline sequence, so it may reflect a read error. This chain joins TRBV3-1 and TRBJ1-2; D unresolved. The length of the CDR3 is 13 residues. Germline assignment: CDR1 LGHDT and CDR2 YNNKEL (reference sequence). DNA for the CDR3: TGTGCCAGCAGCCAAGACGGGAACTATGGCCACACCTTC. Encoded protein: CASSQDGNYGHTF.